Sequencing of this TCR beta chain was carried out in a study of Ad26.COV2.S vaccination and SARS-CoV-2 variants. Libraries were prepared by immunoSEQ multiplex PCR; TCRdb keeps only in-frame clonotypes and omits some of them. This sample carries roughly 150,000 clones, 86% of them seen once, and the ten largest clones take about 5%. This clone was detected only once. The specimen comprised peripheral blood, sampled after recovery from COVID-19. The sequence derives from a human donor who had recovered from COVID-19.

The CDR3, as DNA: TGTGCCAGCAGCTTAAACCCCGGGACTAGTAGTGAGACCCAGTACTTC. Residues: CASSLNPGTSSETQYF. The chain uses TRBV7-8 and TRBJ2-5, with 8 bases matching TRBD2. The CDR3 loop spans 16 amino acids. Germline CDR1 and CDR2: SGHVS and FQNEAQ. The junction had 10 bases not matched to a gene; V was cut back by 2 bases and J by 5 bases.